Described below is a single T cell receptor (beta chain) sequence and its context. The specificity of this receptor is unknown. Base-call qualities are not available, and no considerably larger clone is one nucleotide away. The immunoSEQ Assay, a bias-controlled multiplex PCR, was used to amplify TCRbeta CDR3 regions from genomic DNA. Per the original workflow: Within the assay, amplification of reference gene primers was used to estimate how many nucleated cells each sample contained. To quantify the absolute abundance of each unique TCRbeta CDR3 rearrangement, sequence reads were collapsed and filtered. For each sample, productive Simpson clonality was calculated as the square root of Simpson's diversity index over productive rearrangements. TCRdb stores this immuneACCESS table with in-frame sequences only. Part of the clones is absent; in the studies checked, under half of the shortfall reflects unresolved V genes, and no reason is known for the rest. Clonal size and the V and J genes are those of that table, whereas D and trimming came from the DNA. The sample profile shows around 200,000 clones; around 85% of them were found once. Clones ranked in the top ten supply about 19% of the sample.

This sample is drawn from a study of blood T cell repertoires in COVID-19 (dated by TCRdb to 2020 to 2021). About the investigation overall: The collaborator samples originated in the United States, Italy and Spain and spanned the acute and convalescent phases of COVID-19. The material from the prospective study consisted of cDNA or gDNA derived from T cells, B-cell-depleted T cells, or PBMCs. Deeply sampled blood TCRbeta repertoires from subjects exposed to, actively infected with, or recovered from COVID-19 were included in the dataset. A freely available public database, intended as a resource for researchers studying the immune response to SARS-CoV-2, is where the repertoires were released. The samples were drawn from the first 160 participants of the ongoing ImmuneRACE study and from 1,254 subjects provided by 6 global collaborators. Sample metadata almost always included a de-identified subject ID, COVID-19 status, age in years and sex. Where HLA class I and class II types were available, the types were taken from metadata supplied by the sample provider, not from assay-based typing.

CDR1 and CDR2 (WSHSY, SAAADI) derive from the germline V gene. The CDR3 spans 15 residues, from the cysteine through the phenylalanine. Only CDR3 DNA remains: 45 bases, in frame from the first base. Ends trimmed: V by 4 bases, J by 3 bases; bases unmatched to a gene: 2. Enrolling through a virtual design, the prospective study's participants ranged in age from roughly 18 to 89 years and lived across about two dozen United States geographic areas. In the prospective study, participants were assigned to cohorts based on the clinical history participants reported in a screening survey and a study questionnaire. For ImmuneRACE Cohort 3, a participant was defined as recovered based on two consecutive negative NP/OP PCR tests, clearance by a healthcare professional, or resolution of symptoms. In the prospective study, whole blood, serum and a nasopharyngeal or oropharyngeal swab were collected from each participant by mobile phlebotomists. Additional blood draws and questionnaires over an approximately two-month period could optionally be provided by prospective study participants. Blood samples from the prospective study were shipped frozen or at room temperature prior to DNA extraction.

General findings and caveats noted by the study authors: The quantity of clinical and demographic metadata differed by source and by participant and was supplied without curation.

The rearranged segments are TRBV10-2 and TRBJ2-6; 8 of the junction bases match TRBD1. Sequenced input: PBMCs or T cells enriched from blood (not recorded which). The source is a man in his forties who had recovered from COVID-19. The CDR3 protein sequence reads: CASSAGQVGANVLTF. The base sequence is TGCGCCAGCAGTGCGGGACAGGTTGGGGCCAACGTCCTGACTTTC.